The sequence of this T cell receptor beta chain was determined in a study of CD8+ T cells in alopecia areata. Treatment meaning: oral pan-JAK inhibitor, 5-10 mg twice daily. The CDR3 spans 16 residues. The V gene's germline CDR1 is ENHRY and CDR2 SYGVKD. J was trimmed by 4 bases and V by 5 bases; bases with no gene match: 9. RNA was extracted and reverse transcribed into cDNA as the sequencing template. The table came from immunoSEQ multiplex PCR; TCRdb's copy has only in-frame clones and leaves some out. The profile shows some 200,000 clones, more than 55% of them singletons. The sequencing used CD4+ T cells sorted from blood, collected at week 4, from a patient treated with tofacitinib. The J gene is TRBJ1-5, the V gene TRBV10-3; 9 nucleotides line up with TRBD1. The receptor was isolated from a human donor with alopecia areata. The DNA of the CDR3 is TGTGCCATCAGTCCTGGGACAGGGCAGTGGAATCAGCCCCAGCATTTT. This translates into CAISPGTGQWNQPQHF.